Shown below are 8 T cell receptor beta chains from a single sample sequenced in a study of blood T cell repertoires in COVID-19. Repertoires were generated with immunoSEQ multiplex PCR, while TCRdb's copy carries only in-frame clones and drops some. The table records 20,000 to 25,000 clones, approximately 84% of them present only once. What was sequenced was peripheral blood. The receptor set was obtained from a man aged 45-65 years with active COVID-19.

This chain links TRBV14 with TRBJ1-2, with 7 positions matching TRBD1. Germline trimming cut 10 bases from V and 8 bases from J; bases unmatched to any gene: 13. The CDR3 spans 13 residues. Germline CDR1 reads SGHDN; CDR2 reads FVKESK. The CDR3 protein is CATSRTGALGYTF. The CDR3 bases are TGTGCCACCTCTAGGACAGGAGCCCTAGGCTACACCTTC.

The rearrangement joins TRBV3-1 (or the pseudogene TRBV3-2) to TRBJ1-4; 9 nucleotides line up with TRBD1. The V segment lost 4 bases and the J segment 3 bases; nucleotides outside the gene matches: 6. Germline V gene sequence: CDR1 LGHDT, CDR2 YNNKEL (reference sequence). This CDR3 has 16 amino acids. The CDR3 loop reads CASSPLRDRANEKLFF. The CDR3 region has the DNA TGTGCCAGCAGCCCCCTCCGGGACAGGGCTAATGAAAAACTGTTTTTT.

The chain combines TRBV5-1 with TRBJ2-1; 8 positions agree with TRBD1. The germline CDR1 and CDR2 sequences are SGHRS and YFSETQ. J lost 9 bases, V lost 4 bases, and 12 bases had no gene match. The CDR3 runs 15 residues. The CDR3: CASSPWGRGQGEQFF. The CDR3 DNA reads TGCGCCAGCAGCCCCTGGGGCAGGGGGCAGGGTGAGCAGTTCTTC.

In its sample, this clone was seen once. V is TRBV6-1 and J is TRBJ1-6; a weak D match, TRBD1 (5 bases). V shed 3 bases and J shed 4 bases, with 13 bases lying between them. The CDR3 has 16 amino acids. Looked up from germline, CDR1 is MNHNS and CDR2 is SASEGT. The CDR3 DNA sequence: TGTGCCAGCAGTGAGTTTAGACAGCCTTATAATTCACCCCTCCACTTT. The encoded protein is CASSEFRQPYNSPLHF.

V usage is TRBV6-5 and J usage is TRBJ1-2; D uncertain. CDR1 is MNHEY, CDR2 SVGAGI, per germline. The CDR3 loop spans 13 amino acids. V lost 2 bases, J lost 8 bases, and 12 bases lay in between. The CDR3 DNA is TGTGCCAGCAGTTACCTGTCGGTCGAGGGCTACACCTTC. Translating gives CASSYLSVEGYTF.

The genes are TRBV7-2 and TRBJ1-2; unclear D gene. Trimming left V 4 bases short and J 4 bases short, with 22 bases between. There are 17 residues in the CDR3. CDR1 and CDR2 from the germline V gene are SGHTA and FQGNSA. Here the CDR3 reads CASSSFEGQRRGYGYTF. The CDR3, as DNA: TGTGCCAGCAGCTCGTTTGAGGGTCAAAGGCGGGGCTATGGCTACACCTTC.

The chain couples TRBV18 to TRBJ1-2; TRBD1 is a possible D gene (5 bases). V was pared by 6 bases and J by 5 bases, with 16 bases between. Germline V gene data show CDR1 as KGHSH and CDR2 as LQKENI. This CDR3 region has 14 residues. This CDR3 reads CASSSLAGWYGYTF. The CDR3 nucleotides read TGTGCCAGCTCTTCGCTTGCAGGGTGGTATGGCTACACCTTC.

The chain is built from TRBV7-2 and TRBJ2-7; TRBD1 aligns across 7 bases. J was trimmed by 1 base and V by 5 bases; bases with no gene match: 2. Germline V CDR1 and CDR2: SGHTA, FQGNSA. CDR3 size: 13 residues. CDR3 loop: CASSPDRSYEQYF. CDR3 sequence (DNA): TGTGCCAGCAGCCCGGACAGGTCCTACGAGCAGTACTTC.